Below are 7 T cell receptor beta chains sequenced from a single sample in a study of T cell repertoires in cytomegalovirus infection. TCRdb called the reads again in MiXCR, with one record for every CDR3 protein. This table has 500,000 or so distinct CDR3 sequences, approximately 15% appearing once. Input material: CD8+ T cells from PBMCs. All receptors derive from a human donor in good health (CMV status not recorded). Some clones in this sample may be carry-over from other donors' samples.

CDR3: CASSVSGGTGTDTQYF. DNA of the CDR3: TGCGCCAGTTCGGTTAGCGGGGGGACTGGCACAGATACGCAGTATTTT. The chain combines TRBV10-2 with TRBJ2-3; 10 nucleotides line up with TRBD2. The trim removed 9 bases at V and 1 base at J, leaving 10 bases unmatched. Germline loops: CDR1 WSHSY, CDR2 SAAADI. The CDR3 contains 16 residues.

Relative to its sample, this clonotype is medium-sized. The gene calls are TRBV6-5 and TRBJ2-7; D is uncertain. Germline CDR1 is MNHEY and CDR2 is SVGAGI. The CDR3 is 12 residues long. Trimming shortened V by 9 bases and J by 0 bases, and 9 bases separated the two germline ends. The CDR3 here is CASQVSSYEQYF. Here the CDR3 DNA reads TGTGCCAGTCAGGTTAGCTCCTACGAGCAGTACTTC.

V gene TRBV6-2 or TRBV6-3 combines with J gene TRBJ2-2; D gene uncertain. The CDR3 is 17 residues long. The V and J ends lost 2 bases and 1 base respectively, with 14 bases between them. From germline, CDR1 is MNHEY and CDR2 SVGEGT. CDR3 DNA: TGTGCCAGCAGTTACCTGACCACTACCTGGAACACCGGGGAGCTGTTTTTT. It specifies CASSYLTTTWNTGELFF.

The chain is built from TRBV6-5 and TRBJ2-1; 7 positions match TRBD2. The CDR3 has 17 residues. Germline V gives CDR1 MNHEY, CDR2 SVGAGI. V gave up 1 base and J gave up 5 bases; unmatched junction bases: 11. CDR3 nucleotide sequence: TGTGCCAGCAGTTACTACCCTTCTAGCGGTTCCCACAATGAGCAGTTCTTC. As protein: CASSYYPSSGSHNEQFF.

This clonotype has at least ten counts. The chain recombines TRBV6-1 with TRBJ2-3, with D possibly called TRBD1 or TRBD2 (5 bases each). The CDR3 sequence is 14 residues long. The germline V and J ends were trimmed by 8 bases and 2 bases, with 14 bases remaining between them. From germline, CDR1 is MNHNS and CDR2 SASEGT. The DNA of the CDR3 is TGTGCCAGCTGGGACGGATCCGTCACAGATACGCAGTATTTT. Translated, it gives CASWDGSVTDTQYF.

This clonotype occurred a few times. This chain connects TRBV2 to TRBJ1-1; 10 bases match TRBD1. CDR1 and CDR2 from the germline V gene are SNHLY and FYNNEI. This CDR3 region has 16 residues. V shed 6 bases, J shed 4 bases, and the junction held 11 bases outside the gene matches. The CDR3 loop is CASRAAERDRGTEAFF. The DNA for the CDR3 is TGTGCCAGCAGGGCTGCCGAACGGGACAGGGGCACTGAAGCTTTCTTT. Combining the CDR3 with reference TRBV2 and TRBJ1-1 gives the whole variable domain EPEVTQTPSHQVTQMGQEVILRCVPISNHLYFYWYRQILGQKVEFLVSFYNNEISEKSEIFDDQFSVERPDGSNFTLKIRSTKLEDSAMYFCASRAAERDRGTEAFFGQGTRLTVV.

This clonotype was counted a few times. The chain couples TRBV27 to TRBJ2-7, with D perhaps TRBD1 (6 bases). V gave up 5 bases and J gave up 6 bases, with 14 bases separating them. CDR1 is MNHEY, CDR2 SMNVEV, per germline (reference sequence). The CDR3 runs to 13 residues. The CDR3 here is CASSSRGTGEQYF. The CDR3 region has the DNA TGTGCCAGCAGTAGCAGGGGAACTGGCGAGCAGTACTTC.